One and the same sample provided the 16 T cell receptor beta chains below, sequenced in a study of blood T cell repertoires in COVID-19. TCRdb keeps only in-frame clones here, not all; method: immunoSEQ multiplex PCR. The table includes some 170,000 clones, approximately 75% detected once. Source material: peripheral blood. The source of these receptors is a human donor in a cohort sampled during active COVID-19.

The gene calls are TRBV12-3 or TRBV12-4 and TRBJ1-1; a possible D gene is TRBD1 (5 bases). Trimming left V 1 base short and J 5 bases short, with 8 bases between. The CDR3 totals 13 residues. The CDR3: CASSLGRVTEAFF. CDR3 sequence (DNA): TGTGCCAGCAGTTTAGGCAGGGTTACTGAAGCTTTCTTT.

The chain joins TRBV19 to TRBJ1-1; 7 positions match TRBD1. The CDR3 extends over 14 amino acids. V dropped 8 bases and J dropped 5; count of bases not matched to a gene: 11. Germline V CDR1 and CDR2: LNHDA, SQIVND (reference sequence). The CDR3 reads CASRRGEGLTEAFF. The DNA for the CDR3 is TGTGCCAGTCGCAGGGGGGAAGGGTTAACTGAAGCTTTCTTT.

The rearrangement joins TRBV14 to TRBJ2-2, with a weak D call TRBD1 (6 bases). Germline CDR1 SGHDN, CDR2 FVKESK. Trimming stripped 0 bases from V and 3 bases from J, with 14 bases between. The CDR3 runs to 17 residues. The CDR3 DNA sequence: TGTGCCAGCAGCCAAGAGGTAGGGGGTCGCGACACCGGGGAGCTGTTTTTT. Translated: CASSQEVGGRDTGELFF.

The rearrangement joins TRBV15 to TRBJ2-2; D remains ambiguous. Germline CDR1 reads LNHNV; CDR2 reads YYDKDF (reference sequence). This CDR3 spans 12 amino acids. Trimming left V 4 bases short and J 4 bases short, with 4 bases between. CDR3 amino acids: CATSILTGELFF. CDR3 coding DNA: TGTGCCACCAGCATTCTCACCGGGGAGCTGTTTTTT.

This clone was seen more than once but under ten times. The genes are TRBV4-3 and TRBJ1-1, with 7 bases fitting TRBD1. Germline CDR1 LGHNA, CDR2 YSLEER. The CDR3 has 15 amino acids. Trimming at V came to 0 bases and at J to 4 bases, leaving 5 bases not matched to a gene. CDR3 in amino acids: CASSQDPAGGTEAFF. The CDR3 DNA reads TGCGCCAGCAGCCAAGATCCGGCAGGGGGCACTGAAGCTTTCTTT.

The chain couples TRBV2 to TRBJ2-7, with D unclear. Germline CDR1 and CDR2: SNHLY and FYNNEI. The CDR3 spans 12 residues. V gave up 6 bases and J gave up 2 bases, with 8 bases separating them. The CDR3 here is CASRGSAYEQYF. The CDR3 coding sequence is TGTGCCAGCAGGGGCAGTGCCTACGAGCAGTACTTC.

The chain employs TRBV6-1 and TRBJ1-5; D not certain. The V gene's germline CDR1 is MNHNS and CDR2 SASEGT. The CDR3 has 13 amino acids. V was shortened by 2 bases and J by 9 bases, with 11 bases between the two germline ends. This chain's CDR3 is CASSEHVVGPQHF. The CDR3 nucleotides are TGTGCCAGCAGTGAACACGTCGTCGGGCCCCAGCATTTT.

The chain links TRBV2 to TRBJ2-6; D might be TRBD2 (6 bases). Per germline, CDR1 SNHLY and CDR2 FYNNEI. The CDR3 extends over 15 amino acids. V was shortened by 6 bases and J by 0 bases, with 9 bases between the two germline ends. CDR3 sequence (DNA): TGTGCCAGCAGGCCTAGCGTCTCTGGGGCCAACGTCCTGACTTTC. It encodes CASRPSVSGANVLTF.

The chain employs TRBV27 and TRBJ2-1, with 7 nucleotides matching TRBD2. The CDR3 extends over 14 amino acids. The V and J ends lost 4 bases and 10 bases, in that order; junction bases with no gene match: 10. The germline CDR1 and CDR2 sequences are MNHEY and SMNVEV (reference sequence). For the CDR3, the DNA is TGTGCCAGCAGTTCCGCCGGACTAGTGCTGGAGCAGTTCTTC. The encoded protein is CASSSAGLVLEQFF.

This chain connects TRBV19 to TRBJ1-2; no firm D call. Germline CDR1 and CDR2: LNHDA and SQIVND (reference sequence). The CDR3 covers 12 residues. V gave up 6 bases and J gave up 7 bases, with 12 bases separating them. CDR3: CASSTSESGYTF. The CDR3 nucleotides read TGTGCCAGTAGCACTTCTGAGAGTGGCTACACCTTC.

This clone occurred once. V gene TRBV5-8 combines with J gene TRBJ1-1; 7 nucleotides align to TRBD1. Germline V gene lookup returns CDR1 SGHTS and CDR2 YDEGEE. Unmatched junction bases numbered 4, after V lost 4 bases and J lost 1 base. This CDR3 region has 14 residues. The CDR3 region is CASSVGQANTEAFF. CDR3 in DNA: TGTGCCAGCAGCGTTGGACAGGCGAACACTGAAGCTTTCTTT. Using reference TRBV5-8 and TRBJ1-1 for the parts outside the CDR3, the full variable domain is EAGVTQSPTHLIKTRGQQATLRCSPISGHTSVYWYQQALGLGLQFLLWYDEGEERNRGNFPPRFSGRQFPNYSSELNVNALELEDSALYLCASSVGQANTEAFFGQGTRLTVV.

This clone appeared a few times. V and J are TRBV7-2 and TRBJ2-5; D gene unclear. Trimming left V 5 bases short and J 6 bases short, with 7 bases between. Germline assignment: CDR1 SGHTA and CDR2 FQGNSA. This CDR3 has 11 amino acids. CDR3 nucleotide sequence: TGTGCCAGCAGCCAAGCTCAGACCCAGTACTTC. This encodes CASSQAQTQYF. The full variable domain, with the rest looked up from reference TRBV7-2 and TRBJ2-5, is GAGVSQSPSNKVTEKGKDVELRCDPISGHTALYWYRQSLGQGLEFLIYFQGNSAPDKSGLPSDRFSAERTGGSVSTLTIQRTQQEDSAVYLCASSQAQTQYFGPGTRLLVL.

This sequence joins TRBV27 and TRBJ2-3; a weak D match, TRBD2 (5 bases). This CDR3 has 15 amino acids. Trimming took off 2 bases at V and 0 bases at J, with 9 bases between the two ends. Germline CDR1 is MNHEY and CDR2 is SMNVEV (reference sequence). The CDR3: CASSLRGSSTDTQYF. In nucleotides, the CDR3 is TGTGCCAGCAGTTTACGAGGGAGTAGCACAGATACGCAGTATTTT.

The chain carries TRBV4-3 and TRBJ2-6, with no clear D. V lost 4 bases to trimming and J lost 2 bases, with 12 bases between them. This CDR3 contains 16 residues. Germline V gene sequence: CDR1 LGHNA, CDR2 YSLEER. The CDR3 DNA reads TGCGCCAGCAGCCCCTCATCGGGTACTGGGGCCAACGTCCTGACTTTC. This encodes CASSPSSGTGANVLTF.

This clone came up many times. This sequence joins TRBV11-3 and TRBJ2-1; 8 bases are shared with TRBD1. CDR1 SGHNT and CDR2 YENEEA come from the germline V gene. V gave up 5 bases and J gave up 9 bases; unmatched junction bases: 18. This CDR3 is 17 amino acids long. CDR3 nucleotides: TGTGCCAGCAGCCACCACCCGAGGGACAGGTTTGGTCCTGAGCAGTTCTTC. It codes for CASSHHPRDRFGPEQFF.

The V gene is TRBV10-3, the J gene TRBJ2-1; 10 bases match TRBD2. Looked up from germline, CDR1 is ENHRY and CDR2 is SYGVKD. The CDR3 loop spans 17 amino acids. V shed 2 bases and J 8 bases; nucleotides not matched to a gene: 12. The CDR3 DNA reads TGTGCCATCAGTGAGGGGGTAGCGGGGGGTACCTTTGATGAGCAGTTCTTC. Translation gives CAISEGVAGGTFDEQFF.